One TCR beta chain is described in this entry. Its cognate antigen is unknown. Additional DNA sequences in this sample encode the identical CDR3. V dropped 6 bases and J dropped 6 bases, with 6 bases sitting between them. Germline V gives CDR1 MNHNY, CDR2 SVGAGI (reference sequence). The CDR3 loop spans 11 amino acids. The study used 80 million to 100 million PBMCs per unsorted sample for genomic DNA. This entry comes from a study of shared clonotypes between healthy human individuals. Study results and caveats: Represented diversity, genetic and exposure-history alike, was limited by few donors.

Sequencing on ten immunoSEQ deep assay plates was performed for unsorted PBMC DNA. Study processing details: Junction-only immunoSEQ sequences carried no quality scores, so filtering differed. Measured with immunoSEQ multiplex PCR; TCRdb has only the in-frame clones, and not every one. D and trimming were read from the DNA, whereas the V and J calls and clone size are those reported in that table. The repertoire holds around 440,000 clones, approximately 77% seen once, with approximately 12% in the top ten. The clonotype comes from a woman in her forties in good health. Some clones in this sample may be carry-over from other donors' samples. The sequencing sample was made of PBMCs. The chain links TRBV6-6 to TRBJ2-1; D call uncertain. The CDR3 DNA reads as TGTGCCAGCAGCACCCTCAATGAGCAGTTCTTC. Amino acids: CASSTLNEQFF.